A selection of T cell receptor beta chains follows, all from one sample in a study of T cell responses to AZD1222 COVID-19 vaccine. The data were produced by immunoSEQ multiplex PCR, yet TCRdb's version contains in-frame clones alone and is incomplete. The sample lists 100,000 to 150,000 clones, about 85% occurring once. The starting material was peripheral blood, obtained on day 0 of AZD1222 vaccination. The receptor set was obtained from an adult in good health. The CDR3 runs from the conserved cysteine through the conserved F or W. A D gene is named only where the DNA matches it firmly. Where a row states a size, it is once, few, many or the class of an expanded clone; other rows omit it.

abundance: NA; v_gene: TRBV3-1/TRBV3-2; d_gene: TRBD1; j_gene: TRBJ1-4; CDR3aa: CASSPRDRGLNEKLFF; CDR3nt: TGTGCCAGCAGCCCCCGGGACAGGGGTCTTAATGAAAAACTGTTTTTT
abundance: NA; v_gene: TRBV7-9; d_gene: NA; j_gene: TRBJ1-1; CDR3aa: CASSLVADGAFF; CDR3nt: TGTGCCAGCAGCTTAGTGGCGGATGGGGCTTTCTTT
abundance: NA; v_gene: TRBV28; d_gene: NA; j_gene: TRBJ1-1; CDR3aa: CASSATGMGNTEAFF; CDR3nt: TGTGCCAGCAGTGCTACAGGGATGGGGAACACTGAAGCTTTCTTT
abundance: few; v_gene: TRBV5-4; d_gene: NA; j_gene: TRBJ1-2; CDR3aa: CASSLMGSHYGYTF; CDR3nt: TGTGCCAGCAGCTTAATGGGATCCCATTATGGCTACACCTTC
abundance: NA; v_gene: TRBV27; d_gene: NA; j_gene: TRBJ2-7; CDR3aa: CASSLTPPGPRGEQYF; CDR3nt: TGTGCCAGCAGTTTAACCCCTCCGGGACCGAGGGGCGAGCAGTACTTC
abundance: NA; v_gene: TRBV3-1/TRBV3-2; d_gene: NA; j_gene: TRBJ2-7; CDR3aa: CASSPVVRYSYEQYF; CDR3nt: TGTGCCAGCAGCCCAGTAGTCCGTTACTCCTACGAGCAGTACTTC
abundance: NA; v_gene: TRBV5-8; d_gene: TRBD1; j_gene: TRBJ2-7; CDR3aa: CASSSRDRANEQYF; CDR3nt: TGTGCCAGCAGCTCGCGGGACAGGGCCAACGAGCAGTACTTC
abundance: NA; v_gene: TRBV3-1/TRBV3-2; d_gene: TRBD1; j_gene: TRBJ1-3; CDR3aa: CASSPGQGAKAGNTIYF; CDR3nt: TGTGCCAGCAGCCCGGGACAGGGGGCTAAGGCTGGAAACACCATATATTTT
abundance: NA; v_gene: TRBV2; d_gene: TRBD1; j_gene: TRBJ1-1; CDR3aa: CASSGGQGNSKGTEAFF; CDR3nt: TGTGCCAGCAGTGGGGGACAGGGCAATTCAAAGGGGACTGAAGCTTTCTTT
abundance: NA; v_gene: TRBV21-1; d_gene: NA; j_gene: TRBJ2-1; CDR3aa: CASSHSQGGRSYNEQFF; CDR3nt: TGTGCCAGCAGTCATTCACAGGGGGGACGCTCCTACAATGAGCAGTTCTTC
abundance: once; v_gene: TRBV19; d_gene: NA; j_gene: TRBJ1-2; CDR3aa: CASSDGPGYTF; CDR3nt: TGTGCCAGTAGTGACGGACCCGGCTACACCTTC
abundance: NA; v_gene: TRBV13; d_gene: NA; j_gene: TRBJ1-6; CDR3aa: CASSRRQRNSPLHF; CDR3nt: TGTGCCAGCAGCCGACGACAGAGGAATTCACCCCTCCACTTT
abundance: NA; v_gene: TRBV5-1; d_gene: NA; j_gene: TRBJ2-7; CDR3aa: CASSLAIVGGVPYEQYF; CDR3nt: TGCGCCAGCAGCTTGGCCATCGTCGGCGGGGTCCCCTACGAGCAGTACTTC
abundance: NA; v_gene: TRBV11-3; d_gene: NA; j_gene: TRBJ2-7; CDR3aa: CASSLEAGSSYEQYF; CDR3nt: TGTGCCAGCAGCTTAGAAGCAGGGAGCTCCTACGAGCAGTACTTC
abundance: NA; v_gene: TRBV30; d_gene: NA; j_gene: TRBJ1-2; CDR3aa: CAWSEGGGYGYTF; CDR3nt: TGTGCCTGGAGTGAGGGGGGAGGATATGGCTACACCTTC
abundance: NA; v_gene: TRBV28; d_gene: NA; j_gene: TRBJ1-6; CDR3aa: CASSPLVGTRNSPLHF; CDR3nt: TGTGCCAGCAGCCCTCTGGTTGGGACGAGGAATTCACCCCTCCACTTT
abundance: few; v_gene: TRBV9; d_gene: NA; j_gene: TRBJ2-7; CDR3aa: CASSVGRGVGEQYF; CDR3nt: TGTGCCAGCAGCGTGGGCAGGGGAGTGGGCGAGCAGTACTTC
abundance: NA; v_gene: TRBV28; d_gene: TRBD1; j_gene: TRBJ2-7; CDR3aa: CASTTTGGQGSYEQYF; CDR3nt: TGTGCCAGCACCACCACGGGGGGACAGGGATCCTACGAGCAGTACTTC
abundance: once; v_gene: TRBV10-3; d_gene: NA; j_gene: TRBJ1-2; CDR3aa: CAISSPNYGYTF; CDR3nt: TGTGCCATCAGCAGCCCTAACTATGGCTACACCTTC
abundance: NA; v_gene: TRBV6-2/TRBV6-3; d_gene: NA; j_gene: TRBJ1-6; CDR3aa: CASSSGGSPLHF; CDR3nt: TGTGCCAGCAGTTCCGGTGGGTCACCCCTCCACTTT
abundance: NA; v_gene: TRBV5-1; d_gene: NA; j_gene: TRBJ1-1; CDR3aa: CASRRETSHTEAFF; CDR3nt: TGCGCCAGCAGGAGGGAGACGAGTCACACTGAAGCTTTCTTT
abundance: few; v_gene: TRBV3-1/TRBV3-2; d_gene: TRBD2; j_gene: TRBJ2-2; CDR3aa: CASSQEGGLEGGELFF; CDR3nt: TGTGCCAGCAGCCAAGAGGGTGGACTAGAGGGCGGGGAGCTGTTTTTT
abundance: NA; v_gene: TRBV4-3; d_gene: TRBD1; j_gene: TRBJ1-3; CDR3aa: CASSPTGGSSGNTIYF; CDR3nt: TGCGCCAGCAGCCCGACAGGGGGTTCCTCTGGAAACACCATATATTTT
abundance: medium-sized; v_gene: TRBV6-2/TRBV6-3; d_gene: NA; j_gene: TRBJ2-5; CDR3aa: CASSYLAEGNQATQYF; CDR3nt: TGTGCCAGCAGTTATTTGGCAGAGGGTAATCAAGCGACCCAGTACTTC
abundance: NA; v_gene: TRBV30; d_gene: NA; j_gene: TRBJ2-1; CDR3aa: CAWGAQTEQFF; CDR3nt: TGTGCCTGGGGGGCCCAAACGGAGCAGTTCTTC
abundance: NA; v_gene: TRBV7-8; d_gene: NA; j_gene: TRBJ1-1; CDR3aa: CASSNWGELLGAFF; CDR3nt: TGTGCCAGCAGCAATTGGGGGGAGCTACTGGGAGCTTTCTTT
abundance: NA; v_gene: TRBV9; d_gene: NA; j_gene: TRBJ2-7; CDR3aa: CASSETGPSYEQYF; CDR3nt: TGTGCCAGCAGCGAGACAGGACCTTCCTACGAGCAGTACTTC
abundance: NA; v_gene: TRBV27; d_gene: NA; j_gene: TRBJ2-2; CDR3aa: CASSRYGTPQGGELFF; CDR3nt: TGTGCCAGCAGTCGATACGGGACTCCTCAGGGTGGGGAGCTGTTTTTT
abundance: NA; v_gene: TRBV6-2/TRBV6-3; d_gene: NA; j_gene: TRBJ1-5; CDR3aa: CASSYSGGNQPQHF; CDR3nt: TGTGCCAGCAGTTACTCAGGGGGTAATCAGCCCCAGCATTTT